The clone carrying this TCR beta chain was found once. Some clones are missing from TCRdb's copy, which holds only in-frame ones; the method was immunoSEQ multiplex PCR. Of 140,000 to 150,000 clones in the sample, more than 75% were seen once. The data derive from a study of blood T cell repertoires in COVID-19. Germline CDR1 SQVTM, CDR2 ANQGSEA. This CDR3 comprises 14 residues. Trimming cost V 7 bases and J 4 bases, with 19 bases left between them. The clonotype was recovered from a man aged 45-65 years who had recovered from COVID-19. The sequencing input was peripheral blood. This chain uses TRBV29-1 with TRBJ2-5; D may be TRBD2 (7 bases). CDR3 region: CSAGSGGARETQYF. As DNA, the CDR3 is TGCAGCGCCGGGAGTGGGGGGGCGAGAGAGACCCAGTACTTC. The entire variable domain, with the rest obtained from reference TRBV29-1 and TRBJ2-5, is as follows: SAVISQKPSRDICQRGTSLTIQCQVDSQVTMMFWYRQQPGQSLTLIATANQGSEATYESGFVIDKFPISRPNLTFSTLTVSNMSPEDSSIYLCSAGSGGARETQYFGPGTRLLVL.